A selection of T cell receptor beta chains follows, all from one sample in a study of T cell changes during pregnancy in multiple sclerosis. Only in-frame clones appear in the TCRdb table, and some are missing; sequencing was by immunoSEQ multiplex PCR. The repertoire holds almost 95,000 clones, with about 92% as singletons. The sample here was peripheral blood, taken in the first trimester of pregnancy. These receptors came from a female donor with multiple sclerosis, enrolled in a pregnancy study. CDR3s include the opening cysteine and the closing phenylalanine or tryptophan. Fields, in order: V gene, D gene, J gene, clone size, CDR3 DNA, CDR3 protein. The D gene is left open where the match is weak. Size tells how often a clone was seen (once, few, many) or the class of an expanded clone, and some rows leave it out.

>TRBV5-4|NA|TRBJ1-2|NA
TGTGCCAGCAGCTTGCCAGCAGGGGAGACCTATGGCTACACCTTC
CASSLPAGETYGYTF
>TRBV6-4|NA|TRBJ1-2|NA
TGTGCCAGCAAGGACAGTGCGGGGGTTGGCTACACCTTC
CASKDSAGVGYTF
>TRBV7-3|NA|TRBJ2-2|NA
TGTGCCAGCAGCTTAACGTCGGGGGGCGCGGGCGGGGAGCTGTTTTTT
CASSLTSGGAGGELFF
>TRBV19|TRBD2|TRBJ2-1|NA
TGTGCCAGTAGTATAACCATAGCGGGAGGGCCCAATGAGCAGTTCTTC
CASSITIAGGPNEQFF
>TRBV2|NA|TRBJ1-3|NA
TGCGGTGCGTTCTCTGGAAACACCATATATTTT
CGAFSGNTIYF
>TRBV4-1|NA|TRBJ2-7|NA
TGCGCCAGCAGCCAAGTCGGAGGGAGGAGGGACTCCTACGAGCAGTACTTC
CASSQVGGRRDSYEQYF
>TRBV13|TRBD1|TRBJ2-2|once
TGTGCCAGCAGCGACAGGGGGCGCCCCGCGAACACCGGGGAGCTGTTTTTT
CASSDRGRPANTGELFF
>TRBV28|TRBD1|TRBJ2-7|NA
TGTGCCAGCAGTTTTACAGGGGGCGGCAGCTCCTACGAGCAGTACTTC
CASSFTGGGSSYEQYF
>TRBV6-5|TRBD1|TRBJ1-5|NA
TGTGCCAGCAGTCCTCAGGGGGGAAATCAGCCCCAGCATTTT
CASSPQGGNQPQHF
>TRBV10-3|NA|TRBJ1-1|NA
TGTGCCATTACAGCCTCCGGACAGATGAACACTGGAGCTTTCTTT
CAITASGQMNTGAFF
>TRBV28|TRBD1|TRBJ1-2|NA
TGTGCCAGCAGATCCCCCGACAGGGTTCTCTATGGCTACACCTTC
CASRSPDRVLYGYTF
>TRBV9|TRBD2|TRBJ2-1|NA
TGTGCCAGCAGCGTGGGGGGGTACTCCTACAATGAGCAGTTCTTC
CASSVGGYSYNEQFF
>TRBV9|TRBD1|TRBJ2-5|NA
TGTGCCAGCAGCACCCGGACAGGTCAAGAGACCCAGTACTTC
CASSTRTGQETQYF
>TRBV2|TRBD1|TRBJ1-2|NA
TGTGCCAGCAGGGCCGGGACAGACGATGGCTACACCTTC
CASRAGTDDGYTF
>TRBV5-4|TRBD1|TRBJ2-4|NA
TGTGCCAGCAGTAACGACAGGGCCCGAGCCAAAAACATTCAGTACTTC
CASSNDRARAKNIQYF
>TRBV27|TRBD1|TRBJ1-2|NA
TGTGCCAGCAGTACTCTCAACAGGGGAACTGGCTACACCTTC
CASSTLNRGTGYTF
>TRBV7-2|NA|TRBJ1-1|NA
TGTGCCAGCAGCTCCCCCACCCTCAAGAGACGAGGGTCTGAAGCTTTCTTT
CASSSPTLKRRGSEAFF
>TRBV7-2|NA|TRBJ2-2|NA
TGTGCCAGCAGCTTATTAGCGGAGAGAACCGGGGAGCTGTTTTTT
CASSLLAERTGELFF
>TRBV18|TRBD2|TRBJ2-7|NA
TGTGCCAGCTCATCGGGACTAGCGGGCTCCTACGAGCAGTACTTC
CASSSGLAGSYEQYF
>TRBV9|NA|TRBJ1-3|NA
TGTACCAGCAGCGTAGGATCTTACGGGGGGCTTGGAAACACCATATATTTT
CTSSVGSYGGLGNTIYF
>TRBV6-1|NA|TRBJ1-1|NA
TGTGCCAGCAGTGTATTTGCGGGAGGGCCCGACACTGAAGCTTTCTTT
CASSVFAGGPDTEAFF
>TRBV5-1|NA|TRBJ2-7|NA
TGCGCCAGCAGCTGGGGAGGGGGCTACGAGCAGTACTTC
CASSWGGGYEQYF
>TRBV5-6|TRBD2|TRBJ2-7|NA
TGTGCCAGCAGCTTGGGGGGGGGTTACGAGCAGTACTTC
CASSLGGGYEQYF
>TRBV7-9|TRBD1|TRBJ2-1|once
TGTGCCAGCAGCTTAGGTCCGGACAGGAAAGGGGGTGAGCAGTTCTTC
CASSLGPDRKGGEQFF
>TRBV19|NA|TRBJ2-7|NA
TGTGCCAGTGGCCAGGGCTACGAGCAGTACTTC
CASGQGYEQYF
>TRBV5-1|TRBD1|TRBJ2-7|NA
TGCGCCAGCCCCGGGGGACAGGCCTACGAGCAGTACTTC
CASPGGQAYEQYF
>TRBV30|NA|TRBJ1-1|few
TGTGCCTGGAGTGTAGGGAGGAGAGGTGAAGCTTTCTTT
CAWSVGRRGEAFF
>TRBV19|NA|TRBJ2-4|once
TGTGCCAGTAGTGGACTATCGGCCGCCAAAAACATTCAGTACTTC
CASSGLSAAKNIQYF
>TRBV5-1|TRBD2|TRBJ2-7|once
TGCGCCAGCAGCTTGCCATCAGGACTAGCGGTTTCCTACGAGCAGTACTTC
CASSLPSGLAVSYEQYF
>TRBV7-2|TRBD1|TRBJ2-3|NA
TGTGCCAGCAGCTCCCGTAGTCGGCAGGGGGCCGATACGCAGTATTTT
CASSSRSRQGADTQYF
>TRBV5-1|NA|TRBJ1-3|NA
TGCGCCAGCAGCTTGGATCAACCGGGACTCTCTGGAAACACCATATATTTT
CASSLDQPGLSGNTIYF
>TRBV28|TRBD1|TRBJ2-7|NA
TGTGCCAGCTCACCGACAGGGGATAAATCCTACGAGCAGTACTTC
CASSPTGDKSYEQYF
>TRBV18|NA|TRBJ2-5|NA
TGTGCCAGCTCACCAGGAGGGTTGGGACAAGAGACCCAGTACTTC
CASSPGGLGQETQYF
>TRBV5-1|NA|TRBJ1-3|NA
TGCGCCAGCCGACAGACGTCTGGAAACACCATATATTTT
CASRQTSGNTIYF
>TRBV18|TRBD2|TRBJ2-2|NA
TGTGCCAGCTCACCGCTAGCGGGAGGCCTCGCGAACACCGGGGAGCTGTTTTTT
CASSPLAGGLANTGELFF
>TRBV4-3|TRBD1|TRBJ2-7|NA
TGCGCCAGCAGCCCTCACCAGACAGGGGGTTTCGACGAGCAGTACTTC
CASSPHQTGGFDEQYF
>TRBV5-1|NA|TRBJ2-5|once
TGCGCCAGCAGCTGGGGAGATGCGAAGACCCAGTACTTC
CASSWGDAKTQYF
>TRBV5-4|TRBD1|TRBJ2-7|once
TGTGCCAGCAGCTACAACAGGGGGCAAGAGCAGTACTTC
CASSYNRGQEQYF
>TRBV5-1|NA|TRBJ2-7|NA
TGCGCCAGCAGCTCCGGACAGCCCTACGAGCAGTACTTC
CASSSGQPYEQYF
>TRBV11-2|NA|TRBJ2-2|NA
TGTGCCAGCAGTCTATCAAACACCGGGGAGCTGTTTTTT
CASSLSNTGELFF
>TRBV28|NA|TRBJ1-1|NA
TGTGCCAGCAGCGAAGGGGCTATGAACACTGAAGCTTTCTTT
CASSEGAMNTEAFF
>TRBV27|NA|TRBJ1-1|NA
TGTGCCAGCCGTATAGGAGCCAGATACACTGAAGCTTTCTTT
CASRIGARYTEAFF
>TRBV9|NA|TRBJ1-2|NA
TGTGCCAGCAGCGCCTCCGGGGTGAACTATGGCTACACCTTC
CASSASGVNYGYTF
>TRBV5-1|NA|TRBJ2-7|once
TGCGCCAGCAGCTTGGGGACTACCACCCGGGAGCAGTACTTC
CASSLGTTTREQYF
>TRBV6-5|NA|TRBJ1-1|NA
TGTGCCAGCAGTTACAGGGGGGGTAACACTGAAGCTTTCTTT
CASSYRGGNTEAFF
>TRBV28|TRBD1|TRBJ1-1|once
TGTGCCAGCAGTTCCCACGGGACAGGCAACACTGAAGCTTTCTTT
CASSSHGTGNTEAFF
>TRBV5-1|TRBD2|TRBJ2-5|NA
TGCGCCAGCATAAACCGGGCTAGCGGGAGGGCTGAGACCCAGTACTTC
CASINRASGRAETQYF